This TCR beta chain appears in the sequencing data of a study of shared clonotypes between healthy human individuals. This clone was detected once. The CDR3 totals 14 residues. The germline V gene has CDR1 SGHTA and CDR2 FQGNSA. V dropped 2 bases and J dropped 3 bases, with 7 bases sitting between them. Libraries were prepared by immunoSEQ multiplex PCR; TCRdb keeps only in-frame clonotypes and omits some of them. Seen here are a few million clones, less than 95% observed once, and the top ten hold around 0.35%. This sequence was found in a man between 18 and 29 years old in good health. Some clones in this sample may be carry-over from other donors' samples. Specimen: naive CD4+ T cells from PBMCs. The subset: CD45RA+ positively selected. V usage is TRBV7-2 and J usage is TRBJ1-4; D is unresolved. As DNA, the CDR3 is TGTGCCAGCAGCTTATCAGGATCTAATGAAAAACTGTTTTTT. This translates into CASSLSGSNEKLFF. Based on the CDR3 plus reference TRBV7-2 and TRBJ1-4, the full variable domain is GAGVSQSPSNKVTEKGKDVELRCDPISGHTALYWYRQSLGQGLEFLIYFQGNSAPDKSGLPSDRFSAERTGGSVSTLTIQRTQQEDSAVYLCASSLSGSNEKLFFGSGTQLSVL.